These 3 T cell receptor beta chains came from one sample sequenced in a study of vaccination and CD4 T cells after COVID-19. Described treatment: roughly 10-day PBMC culture with coronavirus spike peptide pools or control peptides (ViraFEST assay). No antigen is known for these receptors. The Oncomine TCR Beta short-read assay was applied to DNA of cultured CD4+ T cells. TCRdb fed the PCR reads into MiXCR, producing one record per CDR3 protein. The data show 15,000 to 20,000 distinct CDR3 sequences, more than 65% seen once. Specimen: CD4+ T cells from blood, cultured in vitro. The receptor source for this set is a human donor who had recovered from COVID-19.

V and J are TRBV6-7 and TRBJ1-5, with D perhaps matching TRBD1 (5 bases). TRBV6-7 is an ORF for which the function is uncertain. There are 19 residues in the CDR3. V was cut by 7 bases and J by 1 base, with 26 bases left in between. The CDR3 region has the DNA TGTGCCAGCACCCCCGGTAAGGCGAACAGGATAGTAAGCAATCAGCCCCAGCATTTT. Translation gives CASTPGKANRIVSNQPQHF.

This chain joins TRBV20-1 and TRBJ2-2; D perhaps matches TRBD1 (6 bases). Trimming took off 4 bases at V and 4 bases at J, with 16 bases between the two ends. The CDR3 is 15 residues long. CDR1 and CDR2 from the germline V gene are DFQATT and SNEGSKA (reference sequence). CDR3 amino acids: CSATLAGAGTGELFF. The CDR3 coding sequence is TGCAGTGCTACCCTGGCAGGGGCGGGCACCGGGGAGCTGTTTTTT.

The J gene is TRBJ1-5, the V gene TRBV6-2 or TRBV6-3; TRBD1 might be the D (5 bases). CDR1 MNHEY and CDR2 SVGEGT come from the germline V gene. The CDR3 sequence is 16 residues long. V was cut by 2 bases and J by 2 bases, with 13 bases left in between. The CDR3 nucleotides read TGTGCCAGCAGTTACGGGGGTGGGATGGGCAATCAGCCCCAGCATTTT. Translating it yields CASSYGGGMGNQPQHF.